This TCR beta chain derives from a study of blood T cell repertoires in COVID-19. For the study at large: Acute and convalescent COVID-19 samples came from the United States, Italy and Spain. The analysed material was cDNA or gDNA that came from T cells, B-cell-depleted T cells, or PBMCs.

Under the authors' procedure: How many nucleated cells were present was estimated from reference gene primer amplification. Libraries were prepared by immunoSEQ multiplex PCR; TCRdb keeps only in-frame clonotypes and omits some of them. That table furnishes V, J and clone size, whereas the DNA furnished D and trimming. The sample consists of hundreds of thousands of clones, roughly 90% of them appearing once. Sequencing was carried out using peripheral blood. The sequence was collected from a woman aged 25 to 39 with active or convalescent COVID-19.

CDR3 sequence: CASSIVRQGAAEQYF. CDR3 sequence (DNA): TGTGCCAGCAGCATAGTCCGACAGGGGGCGGCCGAGCAGTACTTC. The chain is built from TRBV21-1 and TRBJ2-7; TRBD1 is taken as the D call from the table, unchecked against the DNA. TRBV21-1 constitutes a pseudogene. This CDR3 has 15 residues.